This TCR beta chain was sequenced for a study of T cell changes during pregnancy in multiple sclerosis. This table comes from immunoSEQ multiplex PCR, and its TCRdb copy is limited to in-frame clones, with some not included. The sample gives roughly 34,000 clones, 80% to 90% of which show up once; roughly 3.5% is in the top ten. V was pared by 0 bases and J by 5 bases, with 4 bases of the junction left unmatched. The CDR3 runs to 15 residues. CDR1 is PRHDT, CDR2 FYEKMQ, per germline (reference sequence). This TCR came from a female donor with multiple sclerosis, enrolled in a pregnancy study. This chain connects TRBV13 to TRBJ1-2; 9 positions agree with TRBD1. Sequencing used CD8+ T cells from peripheral blood mononuclear cells, obtained in the third trimester of pregnancy. CDR3 sequence (DNA): TGTGCCAGCAGCTTAGGACAGGGGGCCGGGTATGGCTACACCTTC. This gives the protein CASSLGQGAGYGYTF.